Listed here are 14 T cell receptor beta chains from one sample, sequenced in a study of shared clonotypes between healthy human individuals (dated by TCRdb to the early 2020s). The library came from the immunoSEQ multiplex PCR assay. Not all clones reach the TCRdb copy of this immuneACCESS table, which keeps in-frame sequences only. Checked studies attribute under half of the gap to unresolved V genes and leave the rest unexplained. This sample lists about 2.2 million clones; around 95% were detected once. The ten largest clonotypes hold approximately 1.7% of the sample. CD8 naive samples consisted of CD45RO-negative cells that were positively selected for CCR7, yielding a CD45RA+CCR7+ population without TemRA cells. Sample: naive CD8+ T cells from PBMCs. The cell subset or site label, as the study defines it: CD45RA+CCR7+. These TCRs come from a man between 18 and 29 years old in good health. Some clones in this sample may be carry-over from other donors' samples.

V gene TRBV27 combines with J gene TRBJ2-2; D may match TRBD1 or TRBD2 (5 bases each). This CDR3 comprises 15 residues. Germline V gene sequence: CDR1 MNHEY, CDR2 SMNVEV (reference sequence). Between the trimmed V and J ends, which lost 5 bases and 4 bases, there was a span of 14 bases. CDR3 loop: CASSLRDPPTGELFF. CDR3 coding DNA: TGTGCCAGCAGTCTTCGGGACCCCCCCACCGGGGAGCTGTTTTTT.

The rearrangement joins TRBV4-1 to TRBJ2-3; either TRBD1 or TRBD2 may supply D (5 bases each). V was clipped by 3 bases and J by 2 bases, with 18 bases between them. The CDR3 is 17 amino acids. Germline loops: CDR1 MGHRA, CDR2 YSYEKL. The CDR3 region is CASSQGWGTAITDTQYF. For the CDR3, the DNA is TGCGCCAGCAGCCAGGGTTGGGGGACGGCGATCACAGATACGCAGTATTTT.

CDR3 sequence (DNA): TGTGCCAGCAGTGAATCGCTAGCGGGAGAGGGGGCAGATACGCAGTATTTT. This sequence encodes CASSESLAGEGADTQYF. The chain links TRBV2 to TRBJ2-3; 10 bases fit TRBD2. Losses at the gene ends were 2 bases for V and 4 bases for J; bases not matched to a gene: 9. From germline, CDR1 is SNHLY and CDR2 FYNNEI. This CDR3 has 17 amino acids.

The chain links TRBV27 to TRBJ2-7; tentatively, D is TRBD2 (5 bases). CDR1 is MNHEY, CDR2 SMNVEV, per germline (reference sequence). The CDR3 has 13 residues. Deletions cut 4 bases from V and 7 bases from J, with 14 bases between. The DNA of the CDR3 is TGTGCCAGCAGTTCCTCCCCCTCGGGGGAGCAGTACTTC. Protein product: CASSSSPSGEQYF.

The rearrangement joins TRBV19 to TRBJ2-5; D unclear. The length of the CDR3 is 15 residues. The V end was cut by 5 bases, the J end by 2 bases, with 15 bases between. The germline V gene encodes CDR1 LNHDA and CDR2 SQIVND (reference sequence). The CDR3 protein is CASSVNPGIQETQYF. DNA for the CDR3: TGTGCCAGTAGTGTCAATCCCGGAATACAAGAGACCCAGTACTTC. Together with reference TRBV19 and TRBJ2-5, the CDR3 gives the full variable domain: DGGITQSPKYLFRKEGQNVTLSCEQNLNHDAMYWYRQDPGQGLRLIYYSQIVNDFQKGDIAEGYSVSREKKESFPLTVTSAQKNPTAFYLCASSVNPGIQETQYFGPGTRLLVL.

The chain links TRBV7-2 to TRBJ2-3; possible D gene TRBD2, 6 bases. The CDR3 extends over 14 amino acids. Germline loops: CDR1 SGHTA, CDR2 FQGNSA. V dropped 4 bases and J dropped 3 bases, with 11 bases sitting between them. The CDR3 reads CASSSRLVTDTQYF. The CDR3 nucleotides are TGTGCCAGCAGCTCCAGACTAGTAACAGATACGCAGTATTTT.

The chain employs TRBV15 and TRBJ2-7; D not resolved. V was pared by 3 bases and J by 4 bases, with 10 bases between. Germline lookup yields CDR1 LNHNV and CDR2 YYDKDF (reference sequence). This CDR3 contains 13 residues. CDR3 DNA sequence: TGTGCCACCAGCAGGGTAGAAAAATACGAGCAGTACTTC. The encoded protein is CATSRVEKYEQYF.

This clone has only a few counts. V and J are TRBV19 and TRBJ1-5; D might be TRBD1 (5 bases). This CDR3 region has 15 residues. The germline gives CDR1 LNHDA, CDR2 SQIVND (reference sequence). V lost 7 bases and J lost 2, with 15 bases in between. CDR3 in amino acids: CASTTRVLGNQPQHF. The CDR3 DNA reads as TGTGCCAGTACCACCAGGGTATTGGGCAATCAGCCCCAGCATTTT.

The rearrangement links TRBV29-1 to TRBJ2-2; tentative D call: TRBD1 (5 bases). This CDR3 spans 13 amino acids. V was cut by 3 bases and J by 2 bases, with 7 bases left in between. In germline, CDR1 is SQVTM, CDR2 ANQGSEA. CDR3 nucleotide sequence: TGCAGCGTTGACAGGGAAAACACCGGGGAGCTGTTTTTT. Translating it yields CSVDRENTGELFF.

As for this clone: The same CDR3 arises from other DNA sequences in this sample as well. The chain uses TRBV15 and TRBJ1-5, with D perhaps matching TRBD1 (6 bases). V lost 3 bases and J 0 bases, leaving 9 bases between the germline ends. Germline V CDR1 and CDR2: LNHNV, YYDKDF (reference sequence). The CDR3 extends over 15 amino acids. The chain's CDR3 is CATSSTGYSNQPQHF. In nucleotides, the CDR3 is TGTGCCACCAGCAGTACAGGGTATAGCAATCAGCCCCAGCATTTT.

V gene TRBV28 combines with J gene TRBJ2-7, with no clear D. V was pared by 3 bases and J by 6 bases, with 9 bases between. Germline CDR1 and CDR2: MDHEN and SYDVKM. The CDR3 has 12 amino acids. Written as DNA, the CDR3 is TGTGCCAGCAGTTTGGTCCTGTTCGAGCAGTACTTC. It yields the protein CASSLVLFEQYF. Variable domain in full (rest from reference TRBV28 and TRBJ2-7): DVKVTQSSRYLVKRTGEKVFLECVQDMDHENMFWYRQDPGLGLRLIYFSYDVKMKEKGDIPEGYSVSREKKERFSLILESASTNQTSMYLCASSLVLFEQYFGPGTRLTVT.

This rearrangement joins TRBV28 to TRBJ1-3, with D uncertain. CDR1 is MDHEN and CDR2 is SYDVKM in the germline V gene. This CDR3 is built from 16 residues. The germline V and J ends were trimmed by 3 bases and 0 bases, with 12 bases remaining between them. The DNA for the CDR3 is TGTGCCAGCAGTTTCCAAGAGGCAGCCTCTGGAAACACCATATATTTT. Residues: CASSFQEAASGNTIYF. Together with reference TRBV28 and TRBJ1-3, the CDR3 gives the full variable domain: DVKVTQSSRYLVKRTGEKVFLECVQDMDHENMFWYRQDPGLGLRLIYFSYDVKMKEKGDIPEGYSVSREKKERFSLILESASTNQTSMYLCASSFQEAASGNTIYFGEGSWLTVV.

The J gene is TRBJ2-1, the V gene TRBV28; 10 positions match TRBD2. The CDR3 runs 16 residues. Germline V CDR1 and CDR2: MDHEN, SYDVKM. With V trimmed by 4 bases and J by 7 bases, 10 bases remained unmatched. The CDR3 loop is CASSSLAGAVSNEQFF. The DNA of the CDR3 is TGTGCCAGCAGTTCCCTAGCGGGAGCAGTATCAAATGAGCAGTTCTTC.

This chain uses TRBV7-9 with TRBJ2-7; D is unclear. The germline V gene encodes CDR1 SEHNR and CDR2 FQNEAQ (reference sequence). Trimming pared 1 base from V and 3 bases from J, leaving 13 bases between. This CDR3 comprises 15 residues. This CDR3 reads CASSLVGPEIYEQYF. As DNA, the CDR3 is TGTGCCAGCAGCTTAGTGGGTCCGGAAATCTACGAGCAGTACTTC.